These 15 T cell receptor beta chains originate from one sample sequenced in a study of OX40 agonist ivuxolimab in advanced cancers. TCRdb keeps only in-frame clones here, not all; method: immunoSEQ multiplex PCR. The data contain under 50,000 clones, 70% to 80% of them singletons. The sample here was CD4+ or CD8+ T cells sorted from blood, taken in a trial of the OX40 agonist ivuxolimab. These receptors came from an adult with an advanced solid tumor such as melanoma, head and neck, liver or kidney cancer.

DNA of the CDR3: TGTGCCAGCTGGAAGAGAACCTCTAACTATGGCTACACCTTC. It translates to CASWKRTSNYGYTF. V is TRBV6-5 and J is TRBJ1-2; D remains ambiguous. Germline V gives CDR1 MNHEY, CDR2 SVGAGI. Trimming cost V 8 bases and J 0 bases, with 13 bases left between them. The CDR3 sequence is 14 residues long.

The chain recombines TRBV5-1 with TRBJ2-3; D remains unclear. The V and J ends lost 2 bases and 0 bases respectively, with 7 bases between them. Germline-derived CDR1 and CDR2 are SGHRS and YFSETQ. The CDR3 contains 14 residues. Here the CDR3 DNA reads TGCGCCAGCAGCTTCGGGCAGAGCACAGATACGCAGTATTTT. This encodes CASSFGQSTDTQYF.

The chain combines TRBV7-2 with TRBJ2-1, with D perhaps matching TRBD2 (5 bases). Germline V gene data show CDR1 as SGHTA and CDR2 as FQGNSA. This CDR3 is built from 14 residues. V gave up 4 bases and J gave up 6 bases, with 13 bases separating them. DNA of the CDR3: TGTGCCAGCAGCTGGGCCCTAGCAACCAATGAGCAGTTCTTC. It encodes CASSWALATNEQFF. The entire variable domain, with the rest obtained from reference TRBV7-2 and TRBJ2-1, is as follows: GAGVSQSPSNKVTEKGKDVELRCDPISGHTALYWYRQSLGQGLEFLIYFQGNSAPDKSGLPSDRFSAERTGGSVSTLTIQRTQQEDSAVYLCASSWALATNEQFFGPGTRLTVL.

The rearrangement joins TRBV7-9 to TRBJ2-3; 7 positions match TRBD1. V dropped 4 bases and J dropped 0; count of bases not matched to a gene: 4. Looked up from germline, CDR1 is SEHNR and CDR2 is FQNEAQ (reference sequence). CDR3 length: 15 amino acids. In DNA, the CDR3 is TGTGCCAGCAGCTCCCAGGGGGTTAGCACAGATACGCAGTATTTT. Amino acids: CASSSQGVSTDTQYF. The complete variable domain, with remaining parts taken from reference TRBV7-9 and TRBJ2-3, reads DTGVSQNPRHKITKRGQNVTFRCDPISEHNRLYWYRQTLGQGPEFLTYFQNEAQLEKSRLLSDRFSAERPKGSFSTLEIQRTEQGDSAMYLCASSSQGVSTDTQYFGPGTRLTVL.

This clone was seen a single time. This sequence joins TRBV2 and TRBJ2-5; no clear D gene. CDR1 and CDR2 from the germline V gene are SNHLY and FYNNEI. Deletions cut 3 bases from V and 5 bases from J, with 10 bases between. The CDR3 loop spans 13 amino acids. CDR3 bases: TGTGCCAGCAGTGAGTCCCCTCGGGAGACCCAGTACTTC. This translates into CASSESPRETQYF.

The CDR3, as DNA: TGCAGTGCTAGAGGGGGCCACGAGCAGTACTTC. Amino acid sequence: CSARGGHEQYF. The chain couples TRBV20-1 to TRBJ2-7, with D perhaps matching TRBD1 (5 bases). Germline assignment: CDR1 DFQATT and CDR2 SNEGSKA (reference sequence). V dropped 1 base and J dropped 5 bases, with 6 bases sitting between them. The CDR3 consists of 11 residues.

The rearrangement links TRBV9 to TRBJ2-7, with TRBD1 matching over 9 bases. Germline V gene data show CDR1 as SGDLS and CDR2 as YYNGEE. The CDR3 covers 14 residues. V gave up 3 bases and J gave up 6 bases; unmatched junction bases: 7. CDR3 in DNA: TGTGCCAGCAGCGCCCTCGGGACAGGGCTCGAGCAGTACTTC. This sequence encodes CASSALGTGLEQYF.

The J gene is TRBJ2-7, the V gene TRBV4-1; 9 bases are shared with TRBD1. The CDR3 covers 15 residues. V shed 1 base, J shed 3 bases, and the junction held 4 bases outside the gene matches. Germline V gives CDR1 MGHRA, CDR2 YSYEKL. The chain's CDR3 is CASSQGTGDYYEQYF. For the CDR3, the DNA is TGCGCCAGCAGCCAAGGGACAGGGGACTACTACGAGCAGTACTTC.

V and J are TRBV6-5 and TRBJ1-2, with 7 bases fitting TRBD1. The CDR3 sequence is 15 residues long. In germline, CDR1 is MNHEY, CDR2 SVGAGI. The V and J ends lost 5 bases and 4 bases, in that order; junction bases with no gene match: 10. DNA for the CDR3: TGTGCCAGCAGTCAAACGACAGGGAGGTCCTATGGCTACACCTTC. Translated: CASSQTTGRSYGYTF.

This clone has only one observation. The chain carries TRBV7-3 and TRBJ2-7, with 13 bases identical to TRBD2. Unmatched junction bases numbered 14, after V lost 5 bases and J lost 4 bases. CDR3 length: 18 amino acids. Germline V gene sequence: CDR1 SGHTA, CDR2 FQGTGA. CDR3 in amino acids: CASSESTSGRFLVYEQYF. CDR3 nucleotides: TGTGCCAGCAGCGAATCGACTAGCGGGAGGTTTCTAGTTTACGAGCAGTACTTC.

This chain links TRBV5-1 with TRBJ1-1; tentative D call: TRBD1 (6 bases). The CDR3 is 14 residues long. The germline gives CDR1 SGHRS, CDR2 YFSETQ. V was shortened by 4 bases and J by 7 bases, with 17 bases between the two germline ends. The CDR3 is CASSTGVGGIEAFF. CDR3 nucleotide sequence: TGCGCCAGCAGCACTGGGGTGGGGGGCATTGAAGCTTTCTTT.

V gene TRBV6-5 combines with J gene TRBJ1-2; no reliable D call. This CDR3 comprises 16 residues. Germline V lookup: CDR1 MNHEY, CDR2 SVGAGI. Trimming shortened V by 4 bases and J by 7 bases, and 22 bases separated the two germline ends. The CDR3 region has the DNA TGTGCCAGCAGTTTTGAGGCGGGTTGGGCATTGTCTGGCTACACCTTC. Its protein product is CASSFEAGWALSGYTF.

The V call is TRBV21-1, the J call TRBJ1-5. TRBV21-1 is a recognized pseudogene. This CDR3 has 15 residues. CDR3 nucleotides: TGTGCCAGCAGCAATGGGGGTTATAGCAATCAGCCCCAGCATTTT. It yields the protein CASSNGGYSNQPQHF.

The rearrangement joins TRBV4-3 to TRBJ1-1; D unresolved. Trimming stripped 3 bases from V and 4 bases from J, with 6 bases between. The CDR3 consists of 12 residues. CDR1 is LGHNA and CDR2 is YSLEER in the germline V gene. DNA of the CDR3: TGCGCCAGCAGCCACAAGGGCACTGAAGCTTTCTTT. Its translation: CASSHKGTEAFF.

The chain links TRBV27 to TRBJ2-7, with a tentative D call TRBD1 (6 bases). The CDR3 sequence is 14 residues long. Germline CDR1 is MNHEY and CDR2 is SMNVEV (reference sequence). The V gene lost 2 bases and the J gene lost 2 bases, with 10 bases spanning the gap. CDR3 amino acids: CASSLVGGPYEQYF. The CDR3 DNA reads TGTGCCAGCAGTTTAGTTGGGGGCCCCTACGAGCAGTACTTC.